Listed below are T cell receptor beta chains from one sample, sequenced in a study of blood T cell repertoires in COVID-19. Profiled with immunoSEQ multiplex PCR; TCRdb holds only in-frame clones, not every one. The sample carries about 98,000 clones, about 80% recorded once. The sequenced sample consisted of peripheral blood. These receptors all come from a man in his 70s with acute or convalescent COVID-19. Each CDR3 is given with its conserved first and last residue. Fields, in order: CDR3 length, D gene, J gene, clone size, V gene, CDR3 DNA, CDR3 protein. D genes are given only for firm matches. Size tells how often a clone was seen (once, few, many) or the class of an expanded clone, and some rows leave it out.

cdr3_length: 16; d_call: TRBD1; j_call: TRBJ1-6; clone_size: .; v_call: TRBV5-6; cdr3_nt: TGTGCCAGCAGCTTGGCGGGACAGGGGAGGGATTCACCCCTCCACTTT; cdr3_aa: CASSLAGQGRDSPLHF
cdr3_length: 13; d_call: TRBD1; j_call: TRBJ1-1; clone_size: .; v_call: TRBV28; cdr3_nt: TGTGCCAGCAGTTTGCCGCAGGGGGCAAGAGCTTTCTTT; cdr3_aa: CASSLPQGARAFF
cdr3_length: 13; d_call: .; j_call: TRBJ1-5; clone_size: .; v_call: TRBV29-1; cdr3_nt: TGCAGCGTCGCTGAGAATAGCAATCAGCCCCAGCATTTT; cdr3_aa: CSVAENSNQPQHF
cdr3_length: 15; d_call: .; j_call: TRBJ1-2; clone_size: .; v_call: TRBV28; cdr3_nt: TGTGCCAGCAGTTCCCCCGGGAGCTCGGACTATGGCTACACCTTC; cdr3_aa: CASSSPGSSDYGYTF
cdr3_length: 14; d_call: TRBD1; j_call: TRBJ1-5; clone_size: once; v_call: TRBV18; cdr3_nt: TGTGCCAGCTCACCCGGACAGGGAAGGAAGCCCCAGCATTTT; cdr3_aa: CASSPGQGRKPQHF
cdr3_length: 14; d_call: .; j_call: TRBJ2-3; clone_size: .; v_call: TRBV6-2/TRBV6-3; cdr3_nt: TGTGCCAGCACCCCAGCCGGAGCCGGAGATACGCAGTATTTT; cdr3_aa: CASTPAGAGDTQYF
cdr3_length: 15; d_call: TRBD2; j_call: TRBJ2-1; clone_size: .; v_call: TRBV6-5; cdr3_nt: TGTGCCAGCAGTTACGGCCTAGCGGCCTATAATGAGCAGTTCTTC; cdr3_aa: CASSYGLAAYNEQFF
cdr3_length: 16; d_call: .; j_call: TRBJ2-1; clone_size: .; v_call: TRBV9; cdr3_nt: TGTGCCAGCAGCGTAGCTAAGGGGGTGGGGCTCAATGAGCAGTTCTTC; cdr3_aa: CASSVAKGVGLNEQFF
cdr3_length: 16; d_call: TRBD2; j_call: TRBJ2-2; clone_size: .; v_call: TRBV11-3; cdr3_nt: TGTGCCAGCAGCGTCGCCGGGACTAGCTCACCCGGGGAGCTGTTTTTT; cdr3_aa: CASSVAGTSSPGELFF
cdr3_length: 15; d_call: TRBD2; j_call: TRBJ2-7; clone_size: .; v_call: TRBV28; cdr3_nt: TGTGCCAGCAGTTCCCGGGGGGGGGCGTCTTACGAGCAGTACTTC; cdr3_aa: CASSSRGGASYEQYF
cdr3_length: 14; d_call: .; j_call: TRBJ2-5; clone_size: .; v_call: TRBV7-2; cdr3_nt: TGTGCCAGCAGCCGGCGATGGCAGGGGGAGACCCAGTACTTC; cdr3_aa: CASSRRWQGETQYF
cdr3_length: 15; d_call: .; j_call: TRBJ2-3; clone_size: once; v_call: TRBV7-2; cdr3_nt: TGTGCCAGCAGCTTAGATGGGACTTCGTCTAATACGCAGTATTTT; cdr3_aa: CASSLDGTSSNTQYF
cdr3_length: 17; d_call: TRBD2; j_call: TRBJ2-7; clone_size: .; v_call: TRBV9; cdr3_nt: TGTGCCAGCAGCGCCGCCCCCTTTAGCGGGAGTGGATACGAGCAGTACTTC; cdr3_aa: CASSAAPFSGSGYEQYF
cdr3_length: 14; d_call: .; j_call: TRBJ2-5; clone_size: .; v_call: TRBV9; cdr3_nt: TGTGCCAGCAGCGTCACAGGTTTCCAAGAGACCCAGTACTTC; cdr3_aa: CASSVTGFQETQYF
cdr3_length: 16; d_call: TRBD1; j_call: TRBJ1-1; clone_size: few; v_call: TRBV5-1; cdr3_nt: TGCGCCAGCAGCGCAGGCCCAGGGGGAGTGAACACTGAAGCTTTCTTT; cdr3_aa: CASSAGPGGVNTEAFF
cdr3_length: 14; d_call: .; j_call: TRBJ1-4; clone_size: few; v_call: TRBV7-8; cdr3_nt: TGTGCCAGCAGCTCCCCCCCGGGGGAAGAAAAACTGTTTTTT; cdr3_aa: CASSSPPGEEKLFF
cdr3_length: 15; d_call: .; j_call: TRBJ2-7; clone_size: few; v_call: TRBV7-2; cdr3_nt: TGTGCCAGCAGCTTAAGGACTCTTGGGGTCTACGAGCAGTACTTC; cdr3_aa: CASSLRTLGVYEQYF
cdr3_length: 15; d_call: TRBD1; j_call: TRBJ2-7; clone_size: .; v_call: TRBV7-3; cdr3_nt: TGTGCCAGCAGCTTAGACAGGGGATCTTCCTACGAGCAGTACTTC; cdr3_aa: CASSLDRGSSYEQYF
cdr3_length: 15; d_call: .; j_call: TRBJ2-2; clone_size: many; v_call: TRBV7-9; cdr3_nt: TGTGCCAGCAGCGGTCCCTACCCGAACACCGGGGAGCTGTTTTTT; cdr3_aa: CASSGPYPNTGELFF
cdr3_length: 14; d_call: .; j_call: TRBJ2-7; clone_size: .; v_call: TRBV7-9; cdr3_nt: TGTGCCAGCAGCTTAGTGGCAGGGGCGAGCGAGCAGTACTTC; cdr3_aa: CASSLVAGASEQYF
cdr3_length: 14; d_call: .; j_call: TRBJ1-5; clone_size: .; v_call: TRBV7-9; cdr3_nt: TGTGCCAGCAGCTTTGGCCACCCTAGCCAGCCCCAGCATTTT; cdr3_aa: CASSFGHPSQPQHF
cdr3_length: 15; d_call: TRBD2; j_call: TRBJ2-3; clone_size: .; v_call: TRBV19; cdr3_nt: TGTGCCAGTAGTCCACTAGCGACCTACACAGATACGCAGTATTTT; cdr3_aa: CASSPLATYTDTQYF
cdr3_length: 15; d_call: TRBD1; j_call: TRBJ1-1; clone_size: .; v_call: TRBV7-2; cdr3_nt: TGTGCCAGCAGCTTCCGGACAGGGCAGGGGACTGAAGCTTTCTTT; cdr3_aa: CASSFRTGQGTEAFF
cdr3_length: 13; d_call: .; j_call: TRBJ1-2; clone_size: .; v_call: TRBV12-3/TRBV12-4; cdr3_nt: TGTGCCAGCAGTTTGTCAGGGAACTATGGCTACACCTTC; cdr3_aa: CASSLSGNYGYTF
cdr3_length: 17; d_call: TRBD2; j_call: TRBJ2-3; clone_size: .; v_call: TRBV24-1; cdr3_nt: TGTGCCACCAGTGACCTCCGGACTAGCGGGAGAACAGATACGCAGTATTTT; cdr3_aa: CATSDLRTSGRTDTQYF
cdr3_length: 15; d_call: TRBD1; j_call: TRBJ2-2; clone_size: .; v_call: TRBV5-8; cdr3_nt: TGTGCCAGCAGCTTGTACAGGGGCTACACCGGGGAGCTGTTTTTT; cdr3_aa: CASSLYRGYTGELFF
cdr3_length: 12; d_call: TRBD1; j_call: TRBJ2-1; clone_size: .; v_call: TRBV11-3; cdr3_nt: TGTGCCAGCAGCTCGGGACAGGGGCAGCAGTTCTTC; cdr3_aa: CASSSGQGQQFF
cdr3_length: 15; d_call: TRBD1; j_call: TRBJ1-5; clone_size: .; v_call: TRBV19; cdr3_nt: TGTGCCAGTAGTATTCCGGACAGGGGGCATCAGCCCCAGCATTTT; cdr3_aa: CASSIPDRGHQPQHF
cdr3_length: 11; d_call: .; j_call: TRBJ1-1; clone_size: .; v_call: TRBV10-3; cdr3_nt: TGTGCCATCAGTGCCGGGACTGAAGCTTTCTTT; cdr3_aa: CAISAGTEAFF
cdr3_length: 14; d_call: .; j_call: TRBJ1-6; clone_size: .; v_call: TRBV28; cdr3_nt: TGTGCCAGCAGTTCCCACCGGGGGAATTCACCCCTCCACTTT; cdr3_aa: CASSSHRGNSPLHF
cdr3_length: 14; d_call: .; j_call: TRBJ2-4; clone_size: .; v_call: TRBV19; cdr3_nt: TGTGCCAGTAGTATACAGGGGCGTTACAACATTCAGTACTTC; cdr3_aa: CASSIQGRYNIQYF
cdr3_length: 18; d_call: .; j_call: TRBJ1-3; clone_size: .; v_call: TRBV12-5; cdr3_nt: TGTGCTAGTGGTTTGATCGACGGGGGAGCGGTCTTTGGAAACACCATATATTTT; cdr3_aa: CASGLIDGGAVFGNTIYF
cdr3_length: 15; d_call: .; j_call: TRBJ2-1; clone_size: .; v_call: TRBV7-3; cdr3_nt: TGTGCCAGCAGCTTGGTGCAGGGGCGCTTCAATGAGCAGTTCTTC; cdr3_aa: CASSLVQGRFNEQFF
cdr3_length: 14; d_call: .; j_call: TRBJ1-3; clone_size: .; v_call: TRBV11-3; cdr3_nt: TGTGCCAGCAGCTTAGTATCGGCTGGAAACACCATATATTTT; cdr3_aa: CASSLVSAGNTIYF
cdr3_length: 15; d_call: .; j_call: TRBJ2-1; clone_size: .; v_call: TRBV27; cdr3_nt: TGTGCCAGCAGTCCGGTGATCGGGAGTATGAATGAGCAGTTCTTC; cdr3_aa: CASSPVIGSMNEQFF
cdr3_length: 15; d_call: .; j_call: TRBJ1-4; clone_size: once; v_call: TRBV18; cdr3_nt: TGTGCCAGCTCACCAACAGGACAGAGTTATGAAAAACTGTTTTTT; cdr3_aa: CASSPTGQSYEKLFF
cdr3_length: 15; d_call: TRBD1; j_call: TRBJ2-7; clone_size: .; v_call: TRBV19; cdr3_nt: TGTGCCAGTAGTGCCACCGGGACAGGGGGCGGCGAGCAGTACTTC; cdr3_aa: CASSATGTGGGEQYF